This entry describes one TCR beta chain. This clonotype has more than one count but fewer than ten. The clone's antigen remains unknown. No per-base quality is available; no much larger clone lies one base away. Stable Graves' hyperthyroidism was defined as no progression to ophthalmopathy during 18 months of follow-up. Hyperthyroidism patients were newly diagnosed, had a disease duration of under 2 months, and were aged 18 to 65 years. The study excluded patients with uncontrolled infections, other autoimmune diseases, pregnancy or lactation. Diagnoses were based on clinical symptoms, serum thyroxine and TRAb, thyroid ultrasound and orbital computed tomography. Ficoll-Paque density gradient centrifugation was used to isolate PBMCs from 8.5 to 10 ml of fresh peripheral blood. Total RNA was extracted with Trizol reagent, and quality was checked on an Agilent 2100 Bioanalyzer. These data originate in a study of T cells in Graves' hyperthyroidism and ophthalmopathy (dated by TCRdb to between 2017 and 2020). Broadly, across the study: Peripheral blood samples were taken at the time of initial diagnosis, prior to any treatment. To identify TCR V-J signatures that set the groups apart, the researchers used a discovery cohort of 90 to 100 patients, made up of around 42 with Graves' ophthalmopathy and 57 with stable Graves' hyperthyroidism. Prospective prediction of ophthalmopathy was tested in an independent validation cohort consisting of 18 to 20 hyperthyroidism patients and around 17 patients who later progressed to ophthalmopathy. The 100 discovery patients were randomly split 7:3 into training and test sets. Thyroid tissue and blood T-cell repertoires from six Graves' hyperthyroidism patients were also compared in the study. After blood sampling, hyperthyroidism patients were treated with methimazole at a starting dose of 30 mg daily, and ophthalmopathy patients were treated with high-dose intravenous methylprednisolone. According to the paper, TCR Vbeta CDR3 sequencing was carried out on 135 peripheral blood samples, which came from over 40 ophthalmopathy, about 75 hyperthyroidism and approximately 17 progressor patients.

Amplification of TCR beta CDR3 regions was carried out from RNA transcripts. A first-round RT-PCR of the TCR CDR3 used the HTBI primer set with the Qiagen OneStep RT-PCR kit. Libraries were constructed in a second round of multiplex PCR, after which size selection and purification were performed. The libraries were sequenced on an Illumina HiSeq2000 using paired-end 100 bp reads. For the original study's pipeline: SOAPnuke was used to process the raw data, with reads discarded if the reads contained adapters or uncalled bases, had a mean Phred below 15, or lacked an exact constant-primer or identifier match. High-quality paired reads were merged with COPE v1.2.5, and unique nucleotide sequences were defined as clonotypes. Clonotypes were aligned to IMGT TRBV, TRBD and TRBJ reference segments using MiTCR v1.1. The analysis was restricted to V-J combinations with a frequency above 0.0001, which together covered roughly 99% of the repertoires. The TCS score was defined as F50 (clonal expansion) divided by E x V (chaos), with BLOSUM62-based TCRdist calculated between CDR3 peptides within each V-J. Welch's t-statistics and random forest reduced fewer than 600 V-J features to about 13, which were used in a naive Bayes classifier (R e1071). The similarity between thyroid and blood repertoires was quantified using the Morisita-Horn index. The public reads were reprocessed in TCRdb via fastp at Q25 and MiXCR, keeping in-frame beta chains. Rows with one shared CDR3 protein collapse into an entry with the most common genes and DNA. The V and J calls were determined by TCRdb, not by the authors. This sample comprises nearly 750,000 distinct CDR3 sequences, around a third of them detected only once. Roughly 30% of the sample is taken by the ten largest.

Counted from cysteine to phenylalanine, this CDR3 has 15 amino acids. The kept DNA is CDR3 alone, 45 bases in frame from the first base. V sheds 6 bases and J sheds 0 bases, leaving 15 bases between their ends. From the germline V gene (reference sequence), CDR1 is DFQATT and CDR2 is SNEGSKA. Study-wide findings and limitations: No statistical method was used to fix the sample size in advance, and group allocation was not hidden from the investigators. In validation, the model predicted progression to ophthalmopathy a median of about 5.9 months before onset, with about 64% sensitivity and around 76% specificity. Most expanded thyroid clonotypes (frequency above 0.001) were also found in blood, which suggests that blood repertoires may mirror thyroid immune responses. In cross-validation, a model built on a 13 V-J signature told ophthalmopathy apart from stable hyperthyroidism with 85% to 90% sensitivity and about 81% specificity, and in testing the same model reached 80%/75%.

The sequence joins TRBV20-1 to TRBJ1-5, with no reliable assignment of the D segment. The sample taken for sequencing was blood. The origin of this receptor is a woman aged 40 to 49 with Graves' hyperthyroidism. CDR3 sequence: CSASDEQNSNQPQHF. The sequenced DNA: TGCAGTGCCTCCGATGAACAGAATAGCAATCAGCCCCAGCATTTT.